The 30 T cell receptor beta chains below come from one sample, sequenced in a study of Ad26.COV2.S vaccination and SARS-CoV-2 variants. Assay: immunoSEQ multiplex PCR; the TCRdb copy retains only in-frame clones and omits some. This sample has about 370,000 clones; approximately 91% occur once, and the top ten carry 3.5%. The treatment is: 15 to 20 received Ad26.COV2.S at low or high dose, single or two shots; about 5 received placebo; per-sample allocation not given. It was on day 63 after the first vaccine or placebo injection that samples were taken. The material sequenced was peripheral blood, taken in a trial of Ad26.COV2.S vaccine versus placebo. These receptors all come from a person between 18 and 65 years old who received the Ad26.COV2.S COVID-19 vaccine or a placebo.

The V and J genes are TRBV2 and TRBJ2-1; 12 bases align to TRBD2. This CDR3 has 15 residues. Trimming at V came to 5 bases and at J to 8 bases, leaving 7 bases not matched to a gene. Looked up from germline, CDR1 is SNHLY and CDR2 is FYNNEI. This CDR3 reads CASSILAGGGDEQFF. The CDR3 DNA reads TGTGCCAGCAGTATACTAGCGGGGGGAGGGGATGAGCAGTTCTTC. Variable domain in full (rest from reference TRBV2 and TRBJ2-1): EPEVTQTPSHQVTQMGQEVILRCVPISNHLYFYWYRQILGQKVEFLVSFYNNEISEKSEIFDDQFSVERPDGSNFTLKIRSTKLEDSAMYFCASSILAGGGDEQFFGPGTRLTVL.

The chain employs TRBV5-1 and TRBJ1-1, with a tentative D call TRBD1 (5 bases). The CDR3 spans 12 residues. V was trimmed by 7 bases and J by 3 bases, leaving 10 bases between them. From germline, CDR1 is SGHRS and CDR2 YFSETQ. CDR3 nucleotides: TGCGCCAGCGGCCTAGGGGACACTGAAGCTTTCTTT. Translation gives CASGLGDTEAFF.

The V and J genes are TRBV4-1 and TRBJ2-7, with D perhaps matching TRBD1 or TRBD2 (5 bases each). V lost 0 bases and J lost 1, with 10 bases in between. CDR1 is MGHRA and CDR2 is YSYEKL in the germline V gene. The CDR3 is made up of 15 amino acids. CDR3 DNA sequence: TGCGCCAGCAGCCAAGAGGGACGCGGGTCCTACGAGCAGTACTTC. Translated: CASSQEGRGSYEQYF.

The rearrangement joins TRBV5-6 to TRBJ2-1; 7 bases match TRBD2. The V and J ends lost 3 bases and 2 bases, in that order; junction bases with no gene match: 8. The CDR3 has 16 residues. The germline V gene has CDR1 SGHDT and CDR2 YYEEEE. DNA of the CDR3: TGTGCCAGCAGCTACACGGGGGGATTCCCCTACAATGAGCAGTTCTTC. Residues: CASSYTGGFPYNEQFF.

The rearrangement uses TRBV19 and TRBJ1-6; weak D call: TRBD1 (5 bases). CDR1 and CDR2 from the germline V gene are LNHDA and SQIVND (reference sequence). There are 16 residues in the CDR3. V shed 4 bases and J shed 3 bases, with 13 bases lying between them. Here the CDR3 reads CASSRGPLLYNSPLHF. CDR3 nucleotide sequence: TGTGCCAGTAGTAGGGGCCCGCTCCTCTATAATTCACCCCTCCACTTT.

V is TRBV11-2 and J is TRBJ2-7; 7 positions match TRBD1. The CDR3 consists of 13 residues. The V gene's germline CDR1 is SGHAT and CDR2 FQNNGV. With V trimmed by 5 bases and J by 6 bases, 7 bases remained unmatched. For the CDR3, the DNA is TGTGCCAGCAGCACCGCCCCAGGGGGCGAGCAGTACTTC. Translation gives CASSTAPGGEQYF.

The CDR3 DNA is TGCGCCAGCAGCTATTTATCGGGTATTGAGCAGTTCTTC. Translating it yields CASSYLSGIEQFF. The chain links TRBV5-1 to TRBJ2-1; no clear D. CDR3 length equals 13 residues. The germline V gene encodes CDR1 SGHRS and CDR2 YFSETQ. Deletions cut 3 bases from V and 9 bases from J, with 13 bases between.

Regarding this clone: One end of the junction is discordant with germline, which a read error may explain. The chain carries TRBV11-2 and TRBJ2-5, with a weak D call TRBD2 (6 bases). The CDR3 runs 14 residues. Germline CDR1 is SGHAT and CDR2 is FQNNGV. In DNA, the CDR3 is TGTGCCAGCAGCCTAGAACTAGCCTCTGAGACCCAGTACTTC. As protein: CASSLELASETQYF.

The chain recombines TRBV6-6 with TRBJ2-1; D not certain. CDR3 length: 12 residues. In germline, CDR1 is MNHNY, CDR2 SVGAGI (reference sequence). Between the trimmed V and J ends, which lost 0 bases and 15 bases, there was a span of 12 bases. CDR3 sequence reads: CASSYSAVHRFF. The DNA for the CDR3 is TGTGCCAGCAGTTACTCCGCCGTTCATCGGTTCTTC.

The CDR3 loop is CAISEYRGGWTEAFF. In DNA, the CDR3 is TGTGCCATCAGTGAATACAGGGGTGGTTGGACTGAAGCTTTCTTT. The chain links TRBV10-3 to TRBJ1-1; 7 bases map to TRBD1. The ends lost 3 bases at V and 5 bases at J; junction bases unmatched: 9. CDR3 length equals 15 residues. The V gene's germline CDR1 is ENHRY and CDR2 SYGVKD.

The rearrangement uses TRBV19 and TRBJ1-3; D is unresolved. Germline V gene data show CDR1 as LNHDA and CDR2 as SQIVND (reference sequence). This CDR3 region has 14 residues. V lost 5 bases, J lost 4 bases, and 12 bases lay in between. Written as DNA, the CDR3 is TGTGCCAGTAGTTACCAAGGGTTCGGAAACACCATATATTTT. Translated: CASSYQGFGNTIYF.

This clone was observed once. The chain couples TRBV3-1 (or the pseudogene TRBV3-2) to TRBJ2-7; 8 bases fit TRBD1. Germline CDR1 LGHDT, CDR2 YNNKEL (reference sequence). V was clipped by 1 base and J by 6 bases; unmatched bases: 8. The CDR3 is 15 residues long. In DNA form, the CDR3 reads TGTGCCAGCAGCCAAGGCGTCGACAGGGGAAGCGAGCAGTACTTC. Translated, it gives CASSQGVDRGSEQYF.

The rearrangement links TRBV5-1 to TRBJ2-4; 10 bases are shared with TRBD2. The CDR3 is 15 amino acids. The trim removed 0 bases at V and 8 bases at J, leaving 5 bases unmatched. Per the germline V gene, CDR1 is SGHRS and CDR2 is YFSETQ. CDR3 nucleotides: TGCGCCAGCAGCTTGGAGAGCGGGGGGGCGTACATTCAGTACTTC. It yields the protein CASSLESGGAYIQYF.

This chain links TRBV10-3 with TRBJ1-1; D not certain. CDR1 and CDR2 from the germline V gene are ENHRY and SYGVKD. This CDR3 has 14 residues. Trimming took off 6 bases at V and 1 base at J, with 12 bases between the two ends. The CDR3 DNA reads TGTGCCATCAGGGCCGGGGTGGAGAACACTGAAGCTTTCTTT. This codes for CAIRAGVENTEAFF.

V usage is TRBV7-9 and J usage is TRBJ2-1; 7 bases align to TRBD2. The CDR3 is 17 residues long. Trimming took 4 bases from V and 7 from J; bases not matched to a gene: 16. Looked up from germline, CDR1 is SEHNR and CDR2 is FQNEAQ (reference sequence). CDR3 sequence: CASSSGGKVWARNEQFF. CDR3 coding DNA: TGTGCCAGCAGCTCGGGGGGAAAAGTGTGGGCGCGAAATGAGCAGTTCTTC.

The chain links TRBV5-5 to TRBJ2-5, with no clear D. CDR1 is SGHKS, CDR2 YYEKEE, per germline (reference sequence). Trimming shortened V by 2 bases and J by 1 base, and 6 bases separated the two germline ends. The CDR3 extends over 13 amino acids. CDR3 in amino acids: CASSFGSQETQYF. In DNA form, the CDR3 reads TGTGCCAGCAGCTTTGGCTCCCAAGAGACCCAGTACTTC.

The J gene is TRBJ1-1, the V gene TRBV27; D call uncertain. CDR1 is MNHEY and CDR2 is SMNVEV in the germline V gene (reference sequence). The CDR3 runs 14 residues. V was shortened by 1 base and J by 1 base, with 7 bases between the two germline ends. The CDR3 DNA reads as TGTGCCAGCAGTTTATTGAGGAGGAACACTGAAGCTTTCTTT. Translating it yields CASSLLRRNTEAFF.

This chain connects TRBV12-3 or TRBV12-4 to TRBJ2-7; the D is unclear. The ends were cut back, 4 bases at V and 12 bases at J, with 16 bases in the middle. The CDR3 loop spans 12 amino acids. This chain's CDR3 is CASSSPGPSLYF. The CDR3 bases are TGTGCCAGCAGTTCCCCTGGCCCCTCGTTGTACTTC.

The chain has TRBV6-1 and TRBJ2-7, with D perhaps TRBD2 (6 bases). The CDR3 has 15 residues. V shed 2 bases and J shed 5 bases, with 16 bases lying between them. Germline V gene data show CDR1 as MNHNS and CDR2 as SASEGT. The CDR3 spells CASSEWAGPRDEQYF. Written as DNA, the CDR3 is TGTGCCAGCAGTGAATGGGCGGGGCCCCGGGACGAGCAGTACTTC.

The CDR3 DNA reads as TGCGCCAGCAGCTTACAGGGGGCGAGAGAAAAACTGTTTTTT. Its protein product is CASSLQGAREKLFF. The chain carries TRBV5-1 and TRBJ1-4; 9 bases agree with TRBD1. This CDR3 comprises 14 residues. Germline assignment: CDR1 SGHRS and CDR2 YFSETQ. J was trimmed by 8 bases and V by 2 bases; bases with no gene match: 4.

The chain couples TRBV7-9 to TRBJ2-7, with a possible D match to TRBD1 (6 bases). CDR1 and CDR2 from the germline V gene are SEHNR and FQNEAQ (reference sequence). There are 15 residues in the CDR3. Deletions cut 2 bases from V and 2 bases from J, with 13 bases between. DNA of the CDR3: TGTGCCAGCAGCTTATTATGGGACATACCCTACGAGCAGTACTTC. This translates into CASSLLWDIPYEQYF.

The chain combines TRBV6-2 or TRBV6-3 with TRBJ1-2; no reliable D call. Germline CDR1 is MNHEY and CDR2 is SVGEGT. Trimming removed 2 bases from V and 4 bases from J, with 17 bases in between. This CDR3 has 16 amino acids. CDR3 sequence (DNA): TGTGCCAGCAGTTACCGGACCAGAGTCCCTGGCTATGGCTACACCTTC. This gives the protein CASSYRTRVPGYGYTF.

The chain is built from TRBV30 and TRBJ1-6; D is unclear. The CDR3 runs to 15 residues. V dropped 3 bases and J dropped 2 bases, with 11 bases sitting between them. Germline V gene sequence: CDR1 GTSNPN, CDR2 SVGIG (reference sequence). DNA for the CDR3: TGTGCCTGGAGAGTTCGGGAGGCCTATAATTCACCCCTCCACTTT. It translates to CAWRVREAYNSPLHF.

This sequence joins TRBV5-5 and TRBJ1-2; TRBD1 agrees at 10 bases. J lost 7 bases, V lost 1 base, and 7 bases had no gene match. The length of the CDR3 is 15 residues. Germline lookup yields CDR1 SGHKS and CDR2 YYEKEE (reference sequence). The CDR3 is CASSLLQDRGVGYTF. In DNA, the CDR3 is TGTGCCAGCAGCTTGTTACAGGACAGGGGGGTTGGCTACACCTTC.

V usage is TRBV11-2 and J usage is TRBJ2-1, with a tentative D call TRBD2 (5 bases). There are 17 residues in the CDR3. V dropped 5 bases and J dropped 5 bases, with 22 bases sitting between them. Germline values: CDR1 SGHAT, CDR2 FQNNGV. The CDR3 coding sequence is TGTGCCAGCAGCCCTTCCCCACTAGGAGGTCGTAACAATGAGCAGTTCTTC. Translation gives CASSPSPLGGRNNEQFF.

The V gene is TRBV9, the J gene TRBJ1-6; no firm D call. V was shortened by 4 bases and J by 10 bases, with 18 bases between the two germline ends. This CDR3 spans 15 amino acids. In germline, CDR1 is SGDLS, CDR2 YYNGEE. The CDR3 nucleotides are TGTGCCAGCAGCTCCTTTGACGCGGCAACCTCACCCCTCCACTTT. Protein sequence: CASSSFDAATSPLHF.

The chain has TRBV6-5 and TRBJ1-1; D might be TRBD1 (6 bases). With 6 bases removed from V and 4 bases from J, the gap between germline ends came to 18 bases. This CDR3 is built from 15 residues. The germline gives CDR1 MNHEY, CDR2 SVGAGI. CDR3 loop: CASSLPAGGGTEAFF. The CDR3 DNA reads TGTGCCAGCAGCTTACCCGCCGGGGGCGGCACTGAAGCTTTCTTT.

This clone occurred a few times. The genes are TRBV25-1 and TRBJ2-1; D possibly corresponds to TRBD1 (6 bases). Per the germline V gene, CDR1 is MGHDK and CDR2 is SYGVNS. The CDR3 covers 15 residues. The ends were cut back, 4 bases at V and 3 bases at J, with 13 bases in the middle. The DNA of the CDR3 is TGTGCCAGCAGTGCCGGACAGAATTTCTACAATGAGCAGTTCTTC. Protein product: CASSAGQNFYNEQFF.

The V call is TRBV2, the J call TRBJ1-2; weak D call: TRBD1 (5 bases). The V gene's germline CDR1 is SNHLY and CDR2 FYNNEI. Trimming stripped 2 bases from V and 7 bases from J, with 11 bases between. The CDR3 runs 13 residues. In DNA form, the CDR3 reads TGTGCCAGCAGTGAACTCGGGACTTCTGGCTACACCTTC. Its translation: CASSELGTSGYTF.

This clone was detected only a few times. Other DNA sequences in this specimen translate into the identical CDR3. The J gene is TRBJ2-1, the V gene TRBV19, with D unresolved. Deletions cut 0 bases from V and 0 bases from J, with 6 bases between. This CDR3 region has 15 residues. Germline V gives CDR1 LNHDA, CDR2 SQIVND (reference sequence). The DNA of the CDR3 is TGTGCCAGTAGTATAGAGACGAGCTCCTACAATGAGCAGTTCTTC. Protein sequence: CASSIETSSYNEQFF.